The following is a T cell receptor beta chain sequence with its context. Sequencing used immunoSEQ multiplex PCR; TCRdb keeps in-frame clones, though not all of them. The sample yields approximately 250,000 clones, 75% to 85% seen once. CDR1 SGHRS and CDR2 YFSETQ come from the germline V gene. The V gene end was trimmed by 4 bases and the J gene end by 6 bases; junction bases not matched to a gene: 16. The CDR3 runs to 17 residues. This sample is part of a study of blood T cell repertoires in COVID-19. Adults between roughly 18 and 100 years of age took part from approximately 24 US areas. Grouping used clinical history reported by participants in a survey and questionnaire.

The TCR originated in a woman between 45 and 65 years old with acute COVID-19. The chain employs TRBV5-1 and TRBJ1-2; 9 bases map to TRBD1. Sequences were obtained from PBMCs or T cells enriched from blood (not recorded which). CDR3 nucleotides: TGCGCCAGCAGCAGAGAACCGGGACAGGGAGGCTATAATGGCTACACCTTC. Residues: CASSREPGQGGYNGYTF.